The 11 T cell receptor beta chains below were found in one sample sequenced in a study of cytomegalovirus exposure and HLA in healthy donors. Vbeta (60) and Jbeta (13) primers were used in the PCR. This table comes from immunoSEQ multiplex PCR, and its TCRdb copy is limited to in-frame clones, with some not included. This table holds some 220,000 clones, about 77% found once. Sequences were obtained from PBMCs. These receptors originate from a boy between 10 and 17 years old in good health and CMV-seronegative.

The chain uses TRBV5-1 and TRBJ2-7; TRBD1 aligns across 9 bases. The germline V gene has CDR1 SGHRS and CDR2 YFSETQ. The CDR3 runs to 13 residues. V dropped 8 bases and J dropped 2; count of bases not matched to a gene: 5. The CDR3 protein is CASGQGLTYEQYF. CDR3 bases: TGCGCCAGTGGACAGGGGCTGACCTACGAGCAGTACTTC.

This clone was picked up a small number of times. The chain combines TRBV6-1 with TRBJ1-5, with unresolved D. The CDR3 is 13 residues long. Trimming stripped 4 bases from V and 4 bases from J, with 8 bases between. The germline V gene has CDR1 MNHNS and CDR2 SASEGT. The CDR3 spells CASSVRGNQPQHF. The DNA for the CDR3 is TGTGCCAGCAGTGTTCGGGGAAATCAGCCCCAGCATTTT.

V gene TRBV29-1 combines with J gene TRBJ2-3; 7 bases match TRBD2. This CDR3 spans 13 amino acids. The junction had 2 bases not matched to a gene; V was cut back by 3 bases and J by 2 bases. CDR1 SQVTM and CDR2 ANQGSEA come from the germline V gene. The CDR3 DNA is TGCAGCGTTGAGCGGGAGAACACAGATACGCAGTATTTT. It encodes CSVERENTDTQYF.

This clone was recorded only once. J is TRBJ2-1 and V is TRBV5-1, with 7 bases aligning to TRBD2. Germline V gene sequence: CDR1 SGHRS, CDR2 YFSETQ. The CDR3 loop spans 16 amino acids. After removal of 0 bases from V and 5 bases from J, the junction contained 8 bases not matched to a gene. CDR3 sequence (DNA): TGCGCCAGCAGCTTGGCGTTGGCGGGGAGGGACAATGAGCAGTTCTTC. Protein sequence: CASSLALAGRDNEQFF.

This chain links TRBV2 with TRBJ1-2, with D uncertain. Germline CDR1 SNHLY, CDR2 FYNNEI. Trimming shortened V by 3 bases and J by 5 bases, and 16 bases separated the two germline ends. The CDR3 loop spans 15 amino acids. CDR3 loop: CASSEVGRGMYGYTF. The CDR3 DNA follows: TGTGCCAGCAGTGAGGTCGGCCGGGGTATGTATGGCTACACCTTC.

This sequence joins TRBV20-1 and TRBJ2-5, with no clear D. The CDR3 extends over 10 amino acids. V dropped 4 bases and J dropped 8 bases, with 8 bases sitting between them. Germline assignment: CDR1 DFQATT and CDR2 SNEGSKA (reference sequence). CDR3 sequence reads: CSATNCTQYF. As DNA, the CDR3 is TGCAGTGCTACTAATTGTACCCAGTACTTC.

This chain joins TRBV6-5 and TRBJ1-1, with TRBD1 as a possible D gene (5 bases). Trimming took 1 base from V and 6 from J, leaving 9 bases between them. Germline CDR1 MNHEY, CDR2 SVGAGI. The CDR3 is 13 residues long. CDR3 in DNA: TGTGCCAGCAGTTACTACACGGGGGCTGAAGCTTTCTTT. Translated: CASSYYTGAEAFF.

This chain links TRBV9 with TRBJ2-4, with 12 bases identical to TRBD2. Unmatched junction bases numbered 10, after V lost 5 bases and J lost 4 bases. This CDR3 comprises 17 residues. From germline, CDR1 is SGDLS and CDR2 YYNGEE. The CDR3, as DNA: TGTGCCAGCAGTTTGGGACTAGCGGGCAATCTTAAAAACATTCAGTACTTC. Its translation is CASSLGLAGNLKNIQYF.

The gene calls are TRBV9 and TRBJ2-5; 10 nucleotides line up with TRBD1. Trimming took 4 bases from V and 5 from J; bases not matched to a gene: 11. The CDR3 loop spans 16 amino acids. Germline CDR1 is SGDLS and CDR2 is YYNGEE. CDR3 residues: CASSRGTGVSSETQYF. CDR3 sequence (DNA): TGTGCCAGCAGCAGAGGGACAGGGGTTTCCAGCGAGACCCAGTACTTC.

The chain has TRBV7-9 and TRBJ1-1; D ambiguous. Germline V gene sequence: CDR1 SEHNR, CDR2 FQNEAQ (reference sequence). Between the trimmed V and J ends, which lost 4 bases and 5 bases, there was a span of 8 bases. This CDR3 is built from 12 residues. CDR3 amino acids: CASSYTGTEAFF. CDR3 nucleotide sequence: TGTGCCAGCAGCTATACGGGGACTGAAGCTTTCTTT.

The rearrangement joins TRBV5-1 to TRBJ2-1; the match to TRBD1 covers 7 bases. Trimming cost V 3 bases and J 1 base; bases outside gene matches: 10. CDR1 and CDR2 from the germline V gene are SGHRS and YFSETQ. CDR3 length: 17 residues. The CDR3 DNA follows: TGCGCCAGCAGCTGGTTATGGACAGGAAATTCCTACAATGAGCAGTTCTTC. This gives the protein CASSWLWTGNSYNEQFF. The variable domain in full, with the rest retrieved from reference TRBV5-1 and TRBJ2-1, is KAGVTQTPRYLIKTRGQQVTLSCSPISGHRSVSWYQQTPGQGLQFLFEYFSETQRNKGNFPGRFSGRQFSNSRSEMNVSTLELGDSALYLCASSWLWTGNSYNEQFFGPGTRLTVL.